The 9 T cell receptor beta chains in this list originate from one sample, sequenced in a study of blood T cell repertoires in COVID-19. Sequencing used immunoSEQ multiplex PCR; TCRdb keeps in-frame clones, though not all of them. In the table there are around 260,000 clones, nearly 90% of which are singletons. Material for sequencing was peripheral blood. These receptors were collected from a human donor in a cohort sampled during active COVID-19.

The chain recombines TRBV4-1 with TRBJ1-1, with no clear D. The CDR3 has 14 amino acids. Germline CDR1 and CDR2: MGHRA and YSYEKL. With 3 bases removed from V and 1 base from J, the gap between germline ends came to 9 bases. CDR3 in DNA: TGCGCCAGCAGCCACCCGACGGGGAACACTGAAGCTTTCTTT. It yields the protein CASSHPTGNTEAFF.

The chain couples TRBV6-2 or TRBV6-3 to TRBJ2-7; 9 nucleotides align to TRBD2. This CDR3 has 14 amino acids. Per germline, CDR1 MNHEY and CDR2 SVGEGT. V was clipped by 6 bases and J by 2 bases; unmatched bases: 5. The CDR3 sequence is CASSEAGGPYEQYF. In DNA form, the CDR3 reads TGTGCCAGCAGCGAAGCGGGGGGACCCTACGAGCAGTACTTC.

The chain has TRBV6-5 and TRBJ1-1; D is undetermined. V lost 2 bases, J lost 4 bases, and 8 bases lay in between. Germline V lookup: CDR1 MNHEY, CDR2 SVGAGI. The length of the CDR3 is 13 residues. The CDR3 region has the DNA TGTGCCAGCAGTTACCCGGAGGGCACTGAAGCTTTCTTT. Translating it yields CASSYPEGTEAFF.

The chain recombines TRBV7-2 with TRBJ1-3, with D uncertain. This CDR3 spans 16 amino acids. V lost 5 bases, J lost 0 bases, and 14 bases lay in between. Germline values: CDR1 SGHTA, CDR2 FQGNSA. The CDR3 region is CASSRSRLHSGNTIYF. The DNA of the CDR3 is TGTGCCAGCAGCCGGAGTAGGCTGCACTCTGGAAACACCATATATTTT.

A note on this clone: The sample contains more than one DNA sequence encoding this CDR3. This chain joins TRBV12-3 or TRBV12-4 and TRBJ1-4; D is undetermined. V dropped 3 bases and J dropped 8 bases, with 4 bases sitting between them. This CDR3 has 11 residues. The DNA of the CDR3 is TGTGCCAGCAGTTTGCGGGAAAAACTGTTTTTT. It specifies CASSLREKLFF.

The CDR3 nucleotides read TGTGCCAGCAGTCAATCACTAGGACAGGGTAACGGGTTTAACACTGAAGCTTTCTTT. This translates into CASSQSLGQGNGFNTEAFF. The chain links TRBV27 to TRBJ1-1, with 8 bases matching TRBD1. V dropped 5 bases and J dropped 2; count of bases not matched to a gene: 19. This CDR3 has 19 amino acids. The germline V gene has CDR1 MNHEY and CDR2 SMNVEV (reference sequence).

This sequence joins TRBV4-1 and TRBJ2-2; 14 bases fit TRBD2. This CDR3 region has 17 residues. CDR1 and CDR2 from the germline V gene are MGHRA and YSYEKL. After removal of 2 bases from V and 5 bases from J, the junction contained 4 bases not matched to a gene. CDR3 in amino acids: CASSQRRTSGGTGELFF. The CDR3, as DNA: TGCGCCAGCAGCCAACGAAGGACTAGCGGGGGGACCGGGGAGCTGTTTTTT.

The chain uses TRBV28 and TRBJ2-7; 16 bases are shared with TRBD2. Germline V gene data show CDR1 as MDHEN and CDR2 as SYDVKM. This CDR3 contains 18 residues. V was clipped by 5 bases and J by 2 bases; unmatched bases: 9. The CDR3 is CASSGNFGTSGRAYEQYF. The CDR3 nucleotides read TGTGCCAGCAGTGGGAATTTCGGGACTAGCGGGAGGGCCTACGAGCAGTACTTC.

V is TRBV30 and J is TRBJ2-7, with 8 bases fitting TRBD2. Germline CDR1 reads GTSNPN; CDR2 reads SVGIG (reference sequence). V was clipped by 2 bases and J by 5 bases; unmatched bases: 11. The CDR3 sequence is 15 residues long. In nucleotides, the CDR3 is TGTGCCTGGAGTCCCCTCCGGGGGGGCCCCGACGAGCAGTACTTC. It yields the protein CAWSPLRGGPDEQYF.